The 28 T cell receptor beta chains below were found in one sample sequenced in a study of blood T cell repertoires in COVID-19. Libraries were prepared by immunoSEQ multiplex PCR; TCRdb keeps only in-frame clonotypes and omits some of them. Among about 250,000 clones listed, 65% to 90% were seen once. The sequenced sample was PBMCs or T cells enriched from blood (not recorded which). The origin of the receptors is a woman aged 45-59 years with acute COVID-19.

The V and J genes are TRBV25-1 and TRBJ2-5; D may be TRBD1 (6 bases). The CDR3 contains 14 residues. Germline assignment: CDR1 MGHDK and CDR2 SYGVNS. Trimming took off 3 bases at V and 5 bases at J, with 13 bases between the two ends. The CDR3 loop is CASSERYRDETQYF. The DNA for the CDR3 is TGTGCCAGCAGTGAGCGATACAGGGACGAGACCCAGTACTTC.

This clone was observed once. This chain uses TRBV18 with TRBJ2-1; D might be TRBD2 (5 bases). V was shortened by 7 bases and J by 4 bases, with 11 bases between the two germline ends. The CDR3 consists of 13 residues. CDR1 and CDR2 from the germline V gene are KGHSH and LQKENI. The CDR3 region has the DNA TGTGCCAGCTGGGCGGGCAATTACAATGAGCAGTTCTTC. It yields the protein CASWAGNYNEQFF.

Regarding this clone: At one boundary the junction diverges from the germline segment, which might be a read error. The chain combines TRBV12-3 or TRBV12-4 with TRBJ1-2; D might be TRBD1 (6 bases). The CDR3 runs 12 residues. CDR3 amino acids: CASSLSLDSLFF. The CDR3 DNA is TGTGCCAGCAGTTTATCGTTGGACAGCCTCTTCTTC.

The rearrangement uses TRBV5-1 and TRBJ2-1; D gene unclear. The V and J ends lost 0 bases and 2 bases respectively, with 6 bases between them. Germline loops: CDR1 SGHRS, CDR2 YFSETQ. This CDR3 region has 14 residues. For the CDR3, the DNA is TGCGCCAGCAGCTTGGGAGGAGCCTACAATGAGCAGTTCTTC. Its translation: CASSLGGAYNEQFF.

This clone was seen repeatedly, ten times or more. This sequence joins TRBV13 and TRBJ1-1; 7 bases agree with TRBD1. CDR3 length equals 13 residues. J lost 11 bases, V lost 4 bases, and 10 bases had no gene match. Germline CDR1 PRHDT, CDR2 FYEKMQ (reference sequence). CDR3 DNA: TGTGCCAGCAGCTATAGGACAGGCAAGACGGCTTTCTTT. This encodes CASSYRTGKTAFF. Using reference TRBV13 and TRBJ1-1 for the parts outside the CDR3, the full variable domain is AAGVIQSPRHLIKEKRETATLKCYPIPRHDTVYWYQQGPGQDPQFLISFYEKMQSDKGSIPDRFSAQQFSDYHSELNMSSLELGDSALYFCASSYRTGKTAFFGQGTRLTVV.

V usage is TRBV19 and J usage is TRBJ1-1; 10 bases agree with TRBD1. The CDR3 is 15 amino acids. Germline CDR1 is LNHDA and CDR2 is SQIVND (reference sequence). J lost 3 bases, V lost 0 bases, and 1 base had no gene match. For the CDR3, the DNA is TGTGCCAGTAGTATAGATGGACAGGGGGACACTGAAGCTTTCTTT. Translation: CASSIDGQGDTEAFF. The full variable domain, its missing parts supplied by reference TRBV19 and TRBJ1-1, is DGGITQSPKYLFRKEGQNVTLSCEQNLNHDAMYWYRQDPGQGLRLIYYSQIVNDFQKGDIAEGYSVSREKKESFPLTVTSAQKNPTAFYLCASSIDGQGDTEAFFGQGTRLTVV.

The rearrangement uses TRBV11-2 and TRBJ1-2; D uncertain. V was pared by 1 base and J by 8 bases, with 20 bases between. The CDR3 sequence is 16 residues long. CDR1 and CDR2 (germline): SGHAT, FQNNGV. As DNA, the CDR3 is TGTGCCAGCAGCTTAGCCTATAACAGCCCCTTTGAGGGCTACACCTTC. Translating gives CASSLAYNSPFEGYTF. The variable domain in full, with the rest retrieved from reference TRBV11-2 and TRBJ1-2, is EAGVAQSPRYKIIEKRQSVAFWCNPISGHATLYWYQQILGQGPKLLIQFQNNGVVDDSQLPKDRFSAERLKGVDSTLKIQPAKLEDSAVYLCASSLAYNSPFEGYTFGSGTRLTVV.

The V and J genes are TRBV9 and TRBJ2-5, with TRBD1 identical over 10 bases. CDR3 length equals 14 residues. Looked up from germline, CDR1 is SGDLS and CDR2 is YYNGEE. Trimming at V came to 4 bases and at J to 5 bases, leaving 5 bases not matched to a gene. CDR3 residues: CASSPRQGAETQYF. The CDR3 coding sequence is TGTGCCAGCAGCCCGCGACAGGGGGCGGAGACCCAGTACTTC.

The chain combines TRBV11-2 with TRBJ2-5; 13 bases agree with TRBD2. Germline V gives CDR1 SGHAT, CDR2 FQNNGV. The CDR3 has 17 residues. J lost 4 bases, V lost 4 bases, and 9 bases had no gene match. The CDR3 spells CASSYGLAGARGETQYF. For the CDR3, the DNA is TGTGCCAGCAGCTATGGACTAGCGGGGGCCAGGGGAGAGACCCAGTACTTC.

In its sample, this clone was seen many times. V usage is TRBV19 and J usage is TRBJ1-3; D remains ambiguous. Germline lookup yields CDR1 LNHDA and CDR2 SQIVND (reference sequence). V was clipped by 7 bases and J by 0 bases, with 13 bases between them. The CDR3 is made up of 15 amino acids. In DNA, the CDR3 is TGTGCCAGTACCTCGACAAGAGCCTCTGGAAACACCATATATTTT. Protein product: CASTSTRASGNTIYF.

The CDR3 bases are TGTGCCAGCAGTGAAGGATCTAGACCCGGGCAAGAGACCCAGTACTTC. Translation: CASSEGSRPGQETQYF. The chain carries TRBV6-1 and TRBJ2-5; D ambiguous. Germline CDR1 MNHNS, CDR2 SASEGT. This CDR3 has 16 residues. V gave up 1 base and J gave up 2 bases, with 14 bases separating them.

The rearrangement joins TRBV7-9 to TRBJ1-1, with 11 bases fitting TRBD1. V was clipped by 5 bases and J by 2 bases; unmatched bases: 7. Germline values: CDR1 SEHNR, CDR2 FQNEAQ (reference sequence). The CDR3 has 16 amino acids. The CDR3 protein is CASSPRTGGRNTEAFF. The CDR3 DNA sequence: TGTGCCAGCAGCCCTCGGACAGGGGGCCGCAACACTGAAGCTTTCTTT.

This clone has more than one count but fewer than ten. The chain combines TRBV19 with TRBJ1-1; maybe TRBD1 (5 bases). CDR3 length: 13 amino acids. Germline CDR1 and CDR2: LNHDA and SQIVND (reference sequence). Trimming left V 5 bases short and J 12 bases short, with 19 bases between. CDR3 sequence (DNA): TGTGCCAGTAGTGTTCAGGGTGGGGTAGTAACTTTCTTT. It specifies CASSVQGGVVTFF.

Remarks on this clone: The same CDR3 can be traced to other DNA sequences in this sample. The DNA for the CDR3 is TGCAGCGCCCTACTAGCGGAGCAGTTCTTC. It yields the protein CSALLAEQFF. J is TRBJ2-1 and V is TRBV29-1; 7 bases are a match to TRBD2. The CDR3 runs 10 residues. The trim removed 7 bases at V and 10 bases at J, leaving 4 bases unmatched. Germline values: CDR1 SQVTM, CDR2 ANQGSEA.

V is TRBV20-1 and J is TRBJ1-2; TRBD1 matches at 8 bases. CDR1 is DFQATT and CDR2 is SNEGSKA in the germline V gene (reference sequence). Germline trimming cut 3 bases from V and 1 base from J; bases unmatched to any gene: 10. The CDR3 length is 16 residues. The CDR3 spells CSASALGQEFNYGYTF. The DNA for the CDR3 is TGCAGTGCTAGTGCCCTGGGACAGGAGTTTAACTATGGCTACACCTTC.

The chain couples TRBV6-5 to TRBJ2-7; D is perhaps TRBD2 (5 bases). Germline V gives CDR1 MNHEY, CDR2 SVGAGI. V was cut by 6 bases and J by 4 bases, with 13 bases left in between. CDR3 size: 13 residues. The CDR3 region is CASRGAGSYEQYF. The CDR3 region has the DNA TGTGCCAGCAGGGGAGCCGGATCTTACGAGCAGTACTTC.

The gene calls are TRBV5-8 and TRBJ1-5; D is undetermined. Germline assignment: CDR1 SGHTS and CDR2 YDEGEE. The CDR3 is made up of 12 amino acids. DNA for the CDR3: TGTGCTAGAGCGGTCCCCCCTCCGCCCCAGCATTTT. Protein sequence: CARAVPPPPQHF.

V usage is TRBV6-5 and J usage is TRBJ1-2; 7 nucleotides line up with TRBD1. CDR1 and CDR2 from the germline V gene are MNHEY and SVGAGI. The CDR3 consists of 14 residues. Trimming removed 7 bases from V and 6 bases from J; junction bases left unmatched: 11. Written as DNA, the CDR3 is TGTGCCAGCAAACAGGGGAGAGGTCGGGATGGCTACACCTTC. Translating it yields CASKQGRGRDGYTF.

The chain links TRBV5-1 to TRBJ1-1, with D unresolved. V dropped 0 bases and J dropped 1 base, with 7 bases sitting between them. The germline V gene has CDR1 SGHRS and CDR2 YFSETQ. This CDR3 region has 14 residues. For the CDR3, the DNA is TGCGCCAGCAGCTTGGCCGGGGAGAACACTGAAGCTTTCTTT. Protein sequence: CASSLAGENTEAFF.

V gene TRBV12-3 or TRBV12-4 combines with J gene TRBJ2-1; maybe TRBD1 (5 bases). Trimming removed 0 bases at V and 6 bases at J, with 6 bases between. CDR3 size: 13 residues. This chain's CDR3 is CASSLARANEQFF. The CDR3 coding sequence is TGTGCCAGCAGTTTAGCCAGGGCCAATGAGCAGTTCTTC.

The V and J genes are TRBV27 and TRBJ1-6; 9 bases are a match to TRBD1. CDR3 length: 15 residues. V lost 5 bases, J lost 9 bases, and 8 bases stayed unmatched. Germline-derived CDR1 and CDR2 are MNHEY and SMNVEV (reference sequence). Here the CDR3 DNA reads TGTGCCAGCAGTCCCTGGACAGGGGTCTCTTCACCCCTCCACTTT. Translating gives CASSPWTGVSSPLHF.

The rearrangement links TRBV6-5 to TRBJ1-6; D is unresolved. The germline V and J ends were trimmed by 2 bases and 7 bases, with 6 bases remaining between them. The length of the CDR3 is 13 residues. Germline V gene lookup returns CDR1 MNHEY and CDR2 SVGAGI. The CDR3 DNA is TGTGCCAGCAGTTACGCCCTAAATTCACCCCTCCACTTT. Protein sequence: CASSYALNSPLHF.

CDR3 protein: CASSYSSPRGGGAQHF. The CDR3 nucleotides read TGTGCCAGCAGTTACTCGAGTCCACGAGGAGGAGGAGCCCAGCATTTT. The rearrangement joins TRBV6-2 or TRBV6-3 to TRBJ1-5; D not certain. The germline V gene encodes CDR1 MNHEY and CDR2 SVGEGT. The V and J ends lost 0 bases and 11 bases respectively, with 20 bases between them. The CDR3 contains 16 residues.

The rearrangement links TRBV3-1 (or the pseudogene TRBV3-2) to TRBJ2-1, with 10 bases fitting TRBD2. This CDR3 has 17 amino acids. The germline V gene has CDR1 LGHDT and CDR2 YNNKEL (reference sequence). V lost 0 bases and J lost 5; bases outside the gene matches: 7. As DNA, the CDR3 is TGTGCCAGCAGCCAAGACAGTGAGCGGGGGGGCCACAATGAGCAGTTCTTC. As protein: CASSQDSERGGHNEQFF.

The V gene is TRBV12-3 or TRBV12-4, the J gene TRBJ2-7; D not resolved. The ends were cut back, 8 bases at V and 0 bases at J, with 11 bases in the middle. There are 13 residues in the CDR3. The CDR3 is CASLQQSSYEQYF. The CDR3 coding sequence is TGTGCCAGCCTACAGCAGAGCTCCTACGAGCAGTACTTC.

The chain has TRBV12-3 or TRBV12-4 and TRBJ2-7; tentatively, D is TRBD2 (5 bases). The CDR3 extends over 13 amino acids. Trimming left V 3 bases short and J 3 bases short, with 9 bases between. CDR3 sequence: CASSFAGGYEQYF. The CDR3 coding sequence is TGTGCCAGCAGTTTTGCGGGCGGCTACGAGCAGTACTTC.

This rearrangement joins TRBV10-3 to TRBJ1-3; tentatively, D is TRBD1 (6 bases). CDR1 is ENHRY and CDR2 is SYGVKD in the germline V gene. This CDR3 comprises 16 residues. The V end lost 10 bases, the J end lost 2 bases, and 21 bases lay between the germline ends. CDR3 coding DNA: TGTGCCACAAAGGGGGTAGCAGGGGAACCTGGAAACACCATATATTTT. It yields the protein CATKGVAGEPGNTIYF.

The chain has TRBV21-1 and TRBJ1-3; the D call of TRBD1 is as the table states it, not checked on the DNA. TRBV21-1 is an annotated pseudogene. This CDR3 is 16 amino acids long. Here the CDR3 reads CASSTIGFDSGNTIYF. The DNA for the CDR3 is TGTGCCAGCAGCACGATTGGCTTTGACTCTGGAAACACCATATATTTT.